The 11 T cell receptor beta chains below all came from one sample that was sequenced in a study of T cells in Graves' hyperthyroidism and ophthalmopathy. Amplified TCR beta CDR3 regions derived from RNA transcripts. Primed by the HTBI set, a first-round RT-PCR was run on the TCR CDR3. From the multiplex PCR reads, TCRdb called clonotypes with MiXCR, one entry per CDR3 protein. The data show about 350,000 distinct CDR3 sequences, approximately 14% seen once. The specimen was blood. The receptors here all came from a young woman with Graves' hyperthyroidism.

This clonotype showed up just a few times. The DNA for the CDR3 is TGTGCCACCAGTGATTCTGCGTTTGGACAGGCCCAAGAGACCCAGTACTTC. Protein: CATSDSAFGQAQETQYF. This chain connects TRBV24-1 to TRBJ2-5; 7 nucleotides agree with TRBD1. Germline loops: CDR1 KGHDR, CDR2 SFDVKD. This CDR3 contains 17 residues. V dropped 2 bases and J dropped 1; count of bases not matched to a gene: 9.

This clonotype was detected only a few times. The chain is built from TRBV2 and TRBJ1-2, with TRBD1 identical over 7 bases. CDR1 is SNHLY and CDR2 is FYNNEI in the germline V gene. J lost 7 bases, V lost 5 bases, and 13 bases had no gene match. CDR3 length: 15 amino acids. The CDR3 coding sequence is TGTGCCAGCAGTTTAAAACCGGGACAGTTTGGTGGCTACACCTTC. Protein product: CASSLKPGQFGGYTF.

This clonotype was counted at least ten times. The gene calls are TRBV10-3 and TRBJ2-7, with TRBD1 identical over 7 bases. The CDR3 is made up of 15 amino acids. Per germline, CDR1 ENHRY and CDR2 SYGVKD. Germline trimming cut 5 bases from V and 3 bases from J; bases unmatched to any gene: 10. The CDR3 sequence: CAISPGTAAFYEQYF. CDR3 DNA: TGTGCCATCAGTCCCGGGACAGCTGCCTTCTACGAGCAGTACTTC.

This clonotype appeared many times. V gene TRBV11-2 combines with J gene TRBJ2-3, with 7 bases lining up with TRBD2. The V and J ends lost 1 base and 4 bases, in that order; junction bases with no gene match: 5. Germline CDR1 is SGHAT and CDR2 is FQNNGV. This CDR3 has 15 residues. The CDR3 bases are TGTGCCAGCAGCTTAGGAGGACTAGTGTCAGATACGCAGTATTTT. Protein sequence: CASSLGGLVSDTQYF.

This clonotype was counted many times. V is TRBV5-1 and J is TRBJ2-1; a possible D gene is TRBD2 (6 bases). The CDR3 runs to 16 residues. CDR1 and CDR2 from the germline V gene are SGHRS and YFSETQ. Trimming stripped 3 bases from V and 8 bases from J, with 21 bases between. The CDR3 DNA follows: TGCGCCAGCAGCTCTCAACTAGCCCCCGGGGACTATGAGCAGTTCTTC. It translates to CASSSQLAPGDYEQFF.

A remark on this clonotype: This may come from a read error, since a much larger clone is one base off. The chain employs TRBV28 and TRBJ1-5; D gene unclear. The CDR3 is 14 amino acids. Germline V lookup: CDR1 MDHEN, CDR2 SYDVKM. Between the trimmed V and J ends, which lost 7 bases and 5 bases, there was a span of 15 bases. This chain's CDR3 is CASTRGKGHQPQHF. The CDR3 DNA is TGTGCCAGCACCCGAGGGAAAGGCCATCAGCCCCAGCATTTT.

This clonotype was counted a few times. The gene calls are TRBV20-1 and TRBJ2-1; D is possibly TRBD2 (6 bases). V was cut by 3 bases and J by 8 bases, with 14 bases left in between. The CDR3 contains 13 residues. In germline, CDR1 is DFQATT, CDR2 SNEGSKA (reference sequence). This CDR3 is CSASPRLVHEQFF. In nucleotides, the CDR3 is TGCAGTGCTAGTCCTAGACTAGTCCATGAGCAGTTCTTC.

The rearrangement joins TRBV6-2 or TRBV6-3 to TRBJ2-5; possibly TRBD2 for D (6 bases). The CDR3 spans 10 residues. With 11 bases removed from V and 3 bases from J, the gap between germline ends came to 7 bases. CDR1 and CDR2 from the germline V gene are MNHEY and SVGEGT. CDR3 amino acids: CAWREETQYF. CDR3 in DNA: TGTGCCTGGAGGGAAGAGACCCAGTACTTC.

This clonotype was counted a few times. The gene calls are TRBV6-6 and TRBJ2-1; D not certain. V lost 2 bases and J lost 6, with 8 bases in between. The CDR3 loop spans 13 amino acids. Germline V gene data show CDR1 as MNHNY and CDR2 as SVGAGI (reference sequence). CDR3 loop: CASSYLGRNEQFF. CDR3 DNA: TGTGCCAGCAGTTACCTAGGACGCAATGAGCAGTTCTTC.

The genes are TRBV12-3 or TRBV12-4 and TRBJ1-1; D is perhaps TRBD1 (6 bases). Between the trimmed V and J ends, which lost 6 bases and 1 base, there was a span of 12 bases. The CDR3 consists of 14 residues. CDR3 protein: CASRTTGRNTEAFF. The CDR3 bases are TGTGCCAGCAGAACGACAGGCCGGAACACTGAAGCTTTCTTT.

CDR3 loop: CSARSRPTSGKTDTQYF. In DNA form, the CDR3 reads TGCAGTGCTAGATCTAGGCCGACTAGCGGGAAGACAGATACGCAGTATTTT. The rearrangement links TRBV20-1 to TRBJ2-3, with TRBD2 identical over 11 bases. V gave up 2 bases and J gave up 3 bases; unmatched junction bases: 10. Germline V lookup: CDR1 DFQATT, CDR2 SNEGSKA (reference sequence). The CDR3 loop spans 17 amino acids.